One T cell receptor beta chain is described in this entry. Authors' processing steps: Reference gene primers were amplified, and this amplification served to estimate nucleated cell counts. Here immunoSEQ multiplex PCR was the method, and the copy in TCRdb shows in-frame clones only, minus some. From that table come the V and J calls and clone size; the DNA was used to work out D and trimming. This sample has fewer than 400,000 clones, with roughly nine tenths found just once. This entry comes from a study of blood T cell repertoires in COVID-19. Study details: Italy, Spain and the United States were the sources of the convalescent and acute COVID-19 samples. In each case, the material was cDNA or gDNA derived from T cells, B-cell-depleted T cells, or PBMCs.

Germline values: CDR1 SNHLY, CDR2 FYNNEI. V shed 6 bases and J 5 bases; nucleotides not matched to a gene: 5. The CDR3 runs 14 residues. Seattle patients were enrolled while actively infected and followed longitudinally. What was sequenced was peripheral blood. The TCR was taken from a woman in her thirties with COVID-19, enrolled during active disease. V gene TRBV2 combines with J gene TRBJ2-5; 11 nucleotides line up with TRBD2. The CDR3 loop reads CASRPGLAGETQYF. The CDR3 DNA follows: TGTGCCAGCAGACCCGGACTAGCGGGCGAGACCCAGTACTTC.